Presented here are 3 T cell receptor beta chains from one specimen sequenced in a study of T cell responses to AZD1222 COVID-19 vaccine. The protocol was immunoSEQ multiplex PCR, while the TCRdb copy is restricted to in-frame clones and leaves out a portion. Among roughly 110,000 clones listed, around 92% were seen once. The sequencing used peripheral blood, collected 28 days after the second AZD1222 dose. Every receptor here comes from an adult who received the AZD1222 COVID-19 vaccine.

V and J are TRBV11-2 and TRBJ1-5; 9 bases agree with TRBD1. Germline values: CDR1 SGHAT, CDR2 FQNNGV. With V trimmed by 11 bases and J by 3 bases, 5 bases remained unmatched. The CDR3 loop spans 13 amino acids. CDR3 bases: TGTGCCTGGACAGGGGCGCACAATCAGCCCCAGCATTTT. Protein: CAWTGAHNQPQHF.

The V gene is TRBV5-1, the J gene TRBJ2-7; possibly TRBD2 for D (6 bases). V gave up 3 bases and J gave up 0 bases, with 16 bases separating them. Germline CDR1 reads SGHRS; CDR2 reads YFSETQ. CDR3 size: 16 residues. The CDR3 bases are TGCGCCAGCAGCTCGACGGGACTCTCGAGCTCCTACGAGCAGTACTTC. Translated: CASSSTGLSSSYEQYF.

The chain has TRBV5-1 and TRBJ2-7; no clear D gene. CDR1 is SGHRS and CDR2 is YFSETQ in the germline V gene. The length of the CDR3 is 15 residues. The V and J ends lost 0 bases and 5 bases respectively, with 15 bases between them. The CDR3 nucleotides read TGCGCCAGCAGCTTGGAGGCAGGACGTCCCCACGAGCAGTACTTC. Translating it yields CASSLEAGRPHEQYF.